The rows below give T cell receptor beta chains drawn from one sample of a study of read filtering for tumor transcriptome and immune sequencing. TCRdb recomputed calls from the reads with MiXCR, one row per CDR3 protein. The sample has some 80,000 distinct CDR3 sequences, 10% to 15% seen once. The source material was a population of CD138-negative cells sorted from bone marrow. These receptor sequences come from a donor over 35 with multiple myeloma. Both conserved end residues are part of each CDR3. A D gene is named only where the DNA matches it firmly. Rows give clone size only sometimes, using once, few, many, or a class for an expanded clone.

V: TRBV5-5; D: NA; J: TRBJ1-5; size: many; DNA: TGTGCCAGCAGCTTGGTTGAGGGGTGGGATTTTCAGCCCCAGCATTTT; CDR3: CASSLVEGWDFQPQHF
V: TRBV20-1; D: NA; J: TRBJ2-7; size: NA; DNA: TGCAGTGCTAGGGAGACAGCCGGCGGCTACGAGCAGTACTTC; CDR3: CSARETAGGYEQYF
V: TRBV20-1; D: NA; J: TRBJ2-7; size: many; DNA: TGCAGTGTGCGAAAGACCTACGAGCAGTACTTC; CDR3: CSVRKTYEQYF
V: TRBV2; D: NA; J: TRBJ2-3; size: many; DNA: TGTGCCAGCAGTGTCTCGAGCCTCAGCACAGATACGCAGTATTTT; CDR3: CASSVSSLSTDTQYF
V: TRBV20-1; D: TRBD1; J: TRBJ2-2; size: many; DNA: TGCAGTGGACAGGGGGCTGGCGGGGAGCTGTTTTTT; CDR3: CSGQGAGGELFF
V: TRBV28; D: TRBD2; J: TRBJ2-2; size: few; DNA: TGTGCCAGCAGTTTATCTAGCGGGAGAGGCACCGGGGAGCTGTTTTTT; CDR3: CASSLSSGRGTGELFF
V: TRBV19; D: TRBD2; J: TRBJ2-2; size: NA; DNA: TGTGCCAGTAGCACCCGGCGGGGACTAGCGGCGAACACCGGGGAGCTGTTTTTT; CDR3: CASSTRRGLAANTGELFF
V: TRBV12-3/TRBV12-4; D: TRBD1; J: TRBJ2-3; size: many; DNA: TGTGCCAGCAGACGAGAACAGGGGAGAGAAGGCACAGATACGCAGTATTTT; CDR3: CASRREQGREGTDTQYF
V: TRBV5-1; D: NA; J: TRBJ2-2; size: many; DNA: TGCGCCAGCAGCCCAACTTTGATTAGACAAGCGTTTCACACCGGGGAGCTGTTTTTT; CDR3: CASSPTLIRQAFHTGELFF
V: TRBV19; D: NA; J: TRBJ2-7; size: many; DNA: TGTGCCAGTAGTATACAGCATACGGACAGTCATTTCCTGGGGTCCTACAAGCAGTACTTC; CDR3: CASSIQHTDSHFLGSYKQYF
V: TRBV11-2; D: TRBD1; J: TRBJ2-2; size: many; DNA: TGTGCCAGCAGCTTCTCCAGGGGGCGATACACCGGGGAGCTGTTTTTT; CDR3: CASSFSRGRYTGELFF
V: TRBV3-1; D: NA; J: TRBJ1-1; size: many; DNA: TGTGCCAGCAGCCAAGCGGTGGGGTTTCGAGCGAACACTGAAGCTTTCTTT; CDR3: CASSQAVGFRANTEAFF
V: TRBV20-1; D: NA; J: TRBJ2-2; size: many; DNA: TGCAGTGCTAGAGAGATAGGGAACACCGGGGAGCTGTTTTTT; CDR3: CSAREIGNTGELFF
V: TRBV9; D: TRBD2; J: TRBJ2-1; size: many; DNA: TGTGCCAGCAGCGCCCCAGGGACTACCCGAGGTGAGCAGTTCTTC; CDR3: CASSAPGTTRGEQFF
V: TRBV5-6; D: TRBD2; J: TRBJ2-1; size: many; DNA: TGTGCCAGCAGCTTATCTAGCGGGAGTTACTCCTACAATGAGCAGTTCTTC; CDR3: CASSLSSGSYSYNEQFF
V: TRBV6-1; D: NA; J: TRBJ1-1; size: many; DNA: TGTGCCAGCAGTGAAAGGGGGGCAGTTGCTGGGAACACTGAAGCTTTCTTT; CDR3: CASSERGAVAGNTEAFF
V: TRBV20-1; D: NA; J: TRBJ2-7; size: many; DNA: TGCAGTGCTAGCATCCGACCAATAGGCGGCGAGCAGTACTTC; CDR3: CSASIRPIGGEQYF
V: TRBV5-1; D: NA; J: TRBJ2-2; size: NA; DNA: TGCGCCAGCAGCTTCACTAGCCCGAACACCGGGGAGCTGTTTTTT; CDR3: CASSFTSPNTGELFF
V: TRBV28; D: NA; J: TRBJ2-3; size: many; DNA: TGTGCCAGCAGGGGATCTCCAGGGGCCGCGCTCACAGATACGCAGTATTTT; CDR3: CASRGSPGAALTDTQYF
V: TRBV5-1; D: TRBD2; J: TRBJ2-1; size: many; DNA: TGCGCCAGCAGCTTGGGGAAGCGGGAGTCCTACAATGAGCAGTTCTTC; CDR3: CASSLGKRESYNEQFF
V: TRBV20-1; D: NA; J: TRBJ2-7; size: many; DNA: TGCAGTGCAAAAAGGGCAGGGACAACCTACGAGCAGTACTTC; CDR3: CSAKRAGTTYEQYF
V: TRBV6-7; D: NA; J: TRBJ2-7; size: many; DNA: TGTGCCAGCCACGAGCAGTACTTC; CDR3: CASHEQYF
V: TRBV6-1; D: NA; J: TRBJ2-3; size: many; DNA: TGTGCCAGCAGGCCCAACCTCGTCATAGATACGCAGTATTTT; CDR3: CASRPNLVIDTQYF
V: TRBV28; D: NA; J: TRBJ1-5; size: many; DNA: TGTGCCAGCAGCTTACGGGCTCAGCCCCAGCATTTT; CDR3: CASSLRAQPQHF
V: TRBV5-1; D: TRBD1; J: TRBJ2-7; size: few; DNA: TGCGCCAGCAGCCCGGACAGGGGAGCCTACGAGCAGTACTTC; CDR3: CASSPDRGAYEQYF
V: TRBV20-1; D: NA; J: TRBJ1-5; size: few; DNA: TGCAGTGCTAGAGATGGGGGGATAGGGTACAATCAGCCCCAGCATTTT; CDR3: CSARDGGIGYNQPQHF
V: TRBV5-1; D: NA; J: TRBJ1-1; size: many; DNA: TGCGCCAGCAGCGATGGGGACTTTACTGAAGCTTTCTTT; CDR3: CASSDGDFTEAFF
V: TRBV20-1; D: NA; J: TRBJ2-7; size: many; DNA: TGCAGTGCTACGAAGACAGACAGACCCTACGAGCAGTACTTC; CDR3: CSATKTDRPYEQYF
V: TRBV6-6; D: NA; J: TRBJ2-3; size: few; DNA: TGTGCCAGCAGTTACGTGAAAGATACGCAGTATTTT; CDR3: CASSYVKDTQYF
V: TRBV10-3; D: NA; J: TRBJ1-5; size: few; DNA: TGTGCCATACAGGGAATTGATCAGCCCCAGCATTTT; CDR3: CAIQGIDQPQHF
V: TRBV10-2; D: NA; J: TRBJ2-7; size: many; DNA: TGCGCCAGCAGTGAGTCGCCAGGGCGCGCTACGGGCGAGCAGTACTTC; CDR3: CASSESPGRATGEQYF
V: TRBV7-3; D: NA; J: TRBJ2-3; size: NA; DNA: TGTGCCAGCAGCCGGACGGGGGCGGCAGATACGCAGTATTTT; CDR3: CASSRTGAADTQYF
V: TRBV4-1; D: TRBD2; J: TRBJ2-7; size: many; DNA: TGCGCCAGCAGCCAGGGACTAGCGGGACACTACGAGCAGTACTTC; CDR3: CASSQGLAGHYEQYF
V: TRBV5-1; D: NA; J: TRBJ1-6; size: many; DNA: TGCGCCAGCAGCTTGGACGTTTCGACTTCACCCCTCCACTTT; CDR3: CASSLDVSTSPLHF
V: TRBV5-1; D: TRBD1; J: TRBJ1-1; size: many; DNA: TGCGCCAGCAGCCCCGGGACAGGGGATTCCGGCACTGAAGCTTTCTTT; CDR3: CASSPGTGDSGTEAFF
V: TRBV9; D: TRBD2; J: TRBJ2-1; size: many; DNA: TGTGCCAGCAGCGTAGGATCCCCGGCTAGCGGGAGGCATGAGCAGTTCTTC; CDR3: CASSVGSPASGRHEQFF
V: TRBV29-1; D: NA; J: TRBJ1-1; size: many; DNA: TGCAGCGTCAAGAGGACGCCCTTGAACACTGAAGCTTTCTTT; CDR3: CSVKRTPLNTEAFF
V: TRBV5-4; D: NA; J: TRBJ1-2; size: few; DNA: TGTGCCAGCAGCTTGGACCGTCGAGGCTACACCTTC; CDR3: CASSLDRRGYTF
V: TRBV14; D: NA; J: TRBJ2-7; size: many; DNA: TGTGCCAGCAGCCAAGTGTCAGCGGACCATTTCTACGGGCAGTACTTC; CDR3: CASSQVSADHFYGQYF
V: TRBV7-6; D: NA; J: TRBJ2-5; size: NA; DNA: TGTGCCAGCAGCCCGGACTCCCAAGAGACCCAGTACTTC; CDR3: CASSPDSQETQYF
V: TRBV29-1; D: TRBD2; J: TRBJ2-7; size: many; DNA: TGCAGCGTTGGCCCTAGCGGAGGGAGCTCCTACGAGCAGTACTTC; CDR3: CSVGPSGGSSYEQYF
V: TRBV2; D: TRBD2; J: TRBJ2-1; size: many; DNA: TGTGCCAGCAGCGCCGGGACTAGCGGCTACAATGAGCAGTTCTTC; CDR3: CASSAGTSGYNEQFF
V: TRBV10-3; D: NA; J: TRBJ2-2; size: many; DNA: TGTGCCATCCCCAGCGGGTTTAGCACCGGGGAGCTGTTTTTT; CDR3: CAIPSGFSTGELFF
V: TRBV9; D: TRBD2; J: TRBJ2-5; size: many; DNA: TGTGCCAGCAGCGTAACTAGCGGACAAGAGACCCAGTACTTC; CDR3: CASSVTSGQETQYF
V: TRBV2; D: NA; J: TRBJ2-1; size: many; DNA: TGTGCCAGCAGTGAAAATGCCATGAATGAGCAGTTCTTC; CDR3: CASSENAMNEQFF
V: TRBV7-2; D: TRBD2; J: TRBJ2-5; size: many; DNA: TGTGCCAGCAGCTTCCCAGCGGGAGGGTGGCAAGAGACCCAGTACTTC; CDR3: CASSFPAGGWQETQYF